This entry lists 5 T cell receptor beta chains sequenced from one sample in a study of T cell clonality in common variable immunodeficiency (dated by TCRdb to about 2015). Antigen specificity for these receptors is unknown. Here is what the overall study found, with its caveats: CVID TCRbeta sequences reportedly showed fewer deletions and N-nucleotide insertions and lacked highly modified clones with 13 or more V deletions.

Receptor amplification or capture employed the immunoSEQ multiplex PCR assay. The immuneACCESS repertoire file appears here via TCRdb, limited to in-frame rearrangements. These files lack a portion of the clones; in checked studies, under half of the deficit traces to unresolved V genes, and the cause of the others is not known. The data for this sample show approximately 28,000 clones, each detected more than once. The ten largest clones add up to roughly 3% of the sample. The specimen sequenced was peripheral blood mononuclear cells. The receptors originated from a human donor with common variable immunodeficiency.

In its sample, this clone was seen a few times. Partial CDR3 DNA: TGCGCCAGCAGCTCAATGGGAGATGGCGGGAGCGGCACCACCTACAATGAG. As protein: CASSSMGDGGSGTTYNE. The full CDR3 sequence reads CASSSMGDGGSGTTYNEQFF. This chain links TRBV5-1 with TRBJ2-1, with 7 bases identical to TRBD2. The read is 3 residues too short to cover the CDR3 end, so that end is filled in from the germline J gene. There are 20 residues in the CDR3. Germline CDR1 is SGHRS and CDR2 is YFSETQ. With V trimmed by 3 bases and J by 2 bases, 20 bases remained unmatched.

The sample holds many counts of this clone. The read gets to within 3 residues of the CDR3 end, and the germline J gene fills in the rest. V usage is TRBV5-1 and J usage is TRBJ2-3; weak D call: TRBD1 (5 bases). The CDR3 extends over 14 amino acids. V lost 3 bases and J lost 3, with 11 bases in between. In germline, CDR1 is SGHRS, CDR2 YFSETQ. CDR3 sequence reads: CASSSRDLTDTQYF. The sequenced part of the CDR3 DNA is TGCGCCAGCAGCTCCAGGGATCTAACAGATACG.

This clone was detected ten times or more. The read halts 3 residues ahead of the CDR3 end, with the missing end drawn from the germline J gene. This chain connects TRBV19 to TRBJ2-5; the match to TRBD2 covers 8 bases. The CDR3 runs to 18 residues. The germline CDR1 and CDR2 sequences are LNHDA and SQIVND (reference sequence). V was clipped by 3 bases and J by 5 bases; unmatched bases: 17. Partial CDR3 DNA: TGTGCCAGTAGTATTCGGAGGAGGAGCGGGAGTGGTCGGGAGACC. Protein sequence: CASSIRRRSGSGRET. The full CDR3 protein reads CASSIRRRSGSGRETQYF.

This clone was detected ten times or more. The missing CDR3 end, 3 residues past where the read stops, is filled in from the germline J gene. J is TRBJ2-3 and V is TRBV24-1; 8 nucleotides match TRBD2. Per germline, CDR1 KGHDR and CDR2 SFDVKD. V trimming: 5 bases; J trimming: 2 bases; junction bases outside the gene matches: 11. CDR3 length equals 17 residues. CDR3 DNA (partial): TGTGCCACCAGTGGCACGGCTCGCGGGGGGACCACAGATACG. Amino acids: CATSGTARGGTTDT. The complete CDR3 reads CATSGTARGGTTDTQYF.

At least ten counts were recorded for this clone. The read ends 3 residues early relative to the CDR3; the germline J gene fills the gap. Other DNA sequences in this specimen translate into the identical CDR3. The chain recombines TRBV5-1 with TRBJ2-3; 10 bases agree with TRBD2. J gave up 0 bases and V 1 base, and 5 bases lay outside the gene matches. This CDR3 comprises 17 residues. Germline lookup yields CDR1 SGHRS and CDR2 YFSETQ. The chain's CDR3 is CASSLLSSGGSTDTQYF. The CDR3 bases that were read are TGCGCCAGCAGCTTGTTATCTAGCGGGGGTAGCACAGATACG.